Below, 19 T cell receptor beta chains from the same sample are listed, as sequenced in a study of blood T cell repertoires in COVID-19. TCRdb keeps only in-frame clones here, not all; method: immunoSEQ multiplex PCR. The sample has about 140,000 clones, 84% seen once. The specimen sequenced was peripheral blood. Every receptor here comes from a man aged 25 to 45 with COVID-19, enrolled during active disease.

This chain joins TRBV11-2 and TRBJ2-1, with 12 bases lining up with TRBD2. CDR1 SGHAT and CDR2 FQNNGV come from the germline V gene. The V and J ends lost 1 base and 9 bases, in that order; junction bases with no gene match: 4. The CDR3 totals 15 residues. The CDR3 DNA reads TGTGCCAGCAGCTTAGTACCTAGCGGGAGGGGTGAGCAGTTCTTC. Amino acid sequence: CASSLVPSGRGEQFF.

The gene calls are TRBV12-3 or TRBV12-4 and TRBJ2-5, with a possible D match to TRBD1 (6 bases). The CDR3 runs to 13 residues. Deletions cut 6 bases from V and 5 bases from J, with 13 bases between. The chain's CDR3 is CASSKARGETQYF. The CDR3 DNA is TGTGCCAGCAGCAAGGCCAGGGGTGAGACCCAGTACTTC.

The chain has TRBV30 and TRBJ1-2; D not resolved. V was trimmed by 4 bases and J by 5 bases, leaving 14 bases between them. This CDR3 contains 13 residues. CDR1 and CDR2 from the germline V gene are GTSNPN and SVGIG (reference sequence). The CDR3 spells CAWISRAGYGYTF. The CDR3 nucleotides read TGTGCCTGGATTTCGAGGGCCGGATATGGCTACACCTTC.

The V call is TRBV5-4, the J call TRBJ2-6, with 8 bases that match TRBD1. V was clipped by 0 bases and J by 3 bases; unmatched bases: 8. The CDR3 has 18 amino acids. Germline V CDR1 and CDR2: SGHNT, YYREEE (reference sequence). CDR3 nucleotides: TGTGCCAGCAGCTTGGGGACAGGGATCAATTTTGGGGCCAACGTCCTGACTTTC. The encoded protein is CASSLGTGINFGANVLTF.

A few counts support this clone. The chain couples TRBV19 to TRBJ2-2; 9 bases map to TRBD2. The CDR3 is 19 amino acids. Germline loops: CDR1 LNHDA, CDR2 SQIVND (reference sequence). Losses at the gene ends were 5 bases for V and 0 bases for J; bases not matched to a gene: 13. The CDR3 reads CASSSEGGAGGPNTGELFF. CDR3 nucleotides: TGTGCCAGTAGTTCCGAGGGAGGCGCGGGAGGGCCGAACACCGGGGAGCTGTTTTTT.

CDR3 coding DNA: TGTGCCAGCAGTGATCACCGGACAGTGGCCTATGGCTACACCTTC. As protein: CASSDHRTVAYGYTF. The chain combines TRBV9 with TRBJ1-2; the D gene is possibly TRBD1 (6 bases). The germline V and J ends were trimmed by 5 bases and 4 bases, with 18 bases remaining between them. The CDR3 is 15 amino acids. Germline V gene sequence: CDR1 SGDLS, CDR2 YYNGEE.

This rearrangement joins TRBV3-1 (or the pseudogene TRBV3-2) to TRBJ2-1, with 7 bases matching TRBD2. Germline-derived CDR1 and CDR2 are LGHDT and YNNKEL (reference sequence). Losses at the gene ends were 3 bases for V and 4 bases for J; bases not matched to a gene: 12. The CDR3 consists of 17 residues. The CDR3 loop reads CASSHRPTSSDYNEQFF. The DNA of the CDR3 is TGTGCCAGCAGCCACCGACCGACTAGCAGCGATTACAATGAGCAGTTCTTC.

The chain recombines TRBV7-6 with TRBJ2-5; 8 bases agree with TRBD1. The CDR3 spans 17 residues. V lost 2 bases and J lost 4; bases outside the gene matches: 12. From germline, CDR1 is SGHVS and CDR2 FNYEAQ. CDR3 in DNA: TGTGCCAGCAGCTTAAGGCCCGGCAGGGGGCGCGGAGAGACCCAGTACTTC. Encoded protein: CASSLRPGRGRGETQYF.

J is TRBJ1-1 and V is TRBV24-1; tentatively, D is TRBD1 (5 bases). The V gene lost 10 bases and the J gene lost 2 bases, with 19 bases spanning the gap. In germline, CDR1 is KGHDR, CDR2 SFDVKD. The CDR3 spans 15 residues. CDR3: CATGSSGAGNTEAFF. The CDR3, as DNA: TGTGCCACGGGAAGTTCTGGGGCAGGAAACACTGAAGCTTTCTTT.

The chain employs TRBV28 and TRBJ1-1; D ambiguous. The CDR3 is 12 amino acids. Looked up from germline, CDR1 is MDHEN and CDR2 is SYDVKM. V dropped 6 bases and J dropped 3 bases, with 8 bases sitting between them. DNA of the CDR3: TGTGCCAGCAGACAGTGGGACACTGAAGCTTTCTTT. This sequence encodes CASRQWDTEAFF.

This clone was observed a single time. V gene TRBV6-5 combines with J gene TRBJ1-2; TRBD1 matches 8 bases. The V and J ends lost 6 bases and 6 bases, in that order; junction bases with no gene match: 3. The CDR3 length is 12 residues. Germline V gives CDR1 MNHEY, CDR2 SVGAGI. CDR3 in amino acids: CASSMTGDGYTF. As DNA, the CDR3 is TGTGCCAGCAGCATGACAGGGGATGGCTACACCTTC.

The chain uses TRBV21-1 and TRBJ2-1; TRBD2 was called by the table and not checked on the DNA. TRBV21-1 has pseudogene status. The CDR3 totals 17 residues. The CDR3, as DNA: TGTGCCAGCAGCACTTCTAGCGTTCTCAGAGCCTACAATGAGCAGTTCTTC. The encoded protein is CASSTSSVLRAYNEQFF.

The chain links TRBV19 to TRBJ2-1; possible D gene TRBD2, 6 bases. The CDR3 has 14 residues. V lost 4 bases and J lost 3, with 10 bases in between. The germline V gene encodes CDR1 LNHDA and CDR2 SQIVND (reference sequence). The DNA for the CDR3 is TGTGCCAGTAGTACTAGGAGGGTCTACAATGAGCAGTTCTTC. Its translation: CASSTRRVYNEQFF. The full variable domain, its missing parts supplied by reference TRBV19 and TRBJ2-1, is DGGITQSPKYLFRKEGQNVTLSCEQNLNHDAMYWYRQDPGQGLRLIYYSQIVNDFQKGDIAEGYSVSREKKESFPLTVTSAQKNPTAFYLCASSTRRVYNEQFFGPGTRLTVL.

The sample holds one count of this clone. V usage is TRBV11-3 and J usage is TRBJ2-2; the match to TRBD1 covers 8 bases. CDR3 length: 16 amino acids. The germline gives CDR1 SGHNT, CDR2 YENEEA. J gave up 2 bases and V 4 bases, and 6 bases lay outside the gene matches. CDR3 amino acids: CASSSRDRINTGELFF. The CDR3 nucleotides are TGTGCCAGCAGCTCAAGGGACAGGATAAACACCGGGGAGCTGTTTTTT.

This clone was detected once. This rearrangement joins TRBV16 to TRBJ1-6, with 10 bases that match TRBD1. V lost 0 bases, J lost 7 bases, and 3 bases stayed unmatched. CDR1 KGHSY and CDR2 FQNENV come from the germline V gene. CDR3 size: 16 residues. CDR3 loop: CASSQSGTGVNSPLHF. In DNA, the CDR3 is TGTGCCAGCAGCCAATCCGGGACAGGGGTGAATTCACCCCTCCACTTT.

The gene calls are TRBV30 and TRBJ1-1; D is ambiguous. The germline V and J ends were trimmed by 4 bases and 0 bases, with 9 bases remaining between them. Looked up from germline, CDR1 is GTSNPN and CDR2 is SVGIG (reference sequence). The CDR3 has 13 amino acids. CDR3 in DNA: TGTGCCTGGACCGTGGCATTGAACACTGAAGCTTTCTTT. It specifies CAWTVALNTEAFF.

DNA for the CDR3: TGTGCCACCAGCAGAGGCTGGACTAGCGGGAGTTACGAGCAGTACTTC. It is translated as CATSRGWTSGSYEQYF. This rearrangement joins TRBV15 to TRBJ2-7, with 13 bases identical to TRBD2. After removal of 1 base from V and 4 bases from J, the junction contained 4 bases not matched to a gene. This CDR3 has 16 residues. Germline CDR1 LNHNV, CDR2 YYDKDF (reference sequence).

Only a few counts were recorded for this clone. The V and J genes are TRBV9 and TRBJ2-1; possible D gene TRBD1, 5 bases. The CDR3 loop spans 15 amino acids. Germline values: CDR1 SGDLS, CDR2 YYNGEE. V lost 3 bases and J 9 bases, leaving 19 bases between the germline ends. DNA of the CDR3: TGTGCCAGCAGCGCCTCTAGGACAAAGGCGTCTGAGCAGTTCTTC. As protein: CASSASRTKASEQFF.

The rearrangement uses TRBV30 and TRBJ1-3; D is undetermined. The CDR3 length is 14 residues. Germline V gene lookup returns CDR1 GTSNPN and CDR2 SVGIG (reference sequence). The germline V and J ends were trimmed by 1 base and 0 bases, with 7 bases remaining between them. In nucleotides, the CDR3 is TGTGCCTGGAGTGGCCAGATCTCTGGAAACACCATATATTTT. Translated, it gives CAWSGQISGNTIYF.